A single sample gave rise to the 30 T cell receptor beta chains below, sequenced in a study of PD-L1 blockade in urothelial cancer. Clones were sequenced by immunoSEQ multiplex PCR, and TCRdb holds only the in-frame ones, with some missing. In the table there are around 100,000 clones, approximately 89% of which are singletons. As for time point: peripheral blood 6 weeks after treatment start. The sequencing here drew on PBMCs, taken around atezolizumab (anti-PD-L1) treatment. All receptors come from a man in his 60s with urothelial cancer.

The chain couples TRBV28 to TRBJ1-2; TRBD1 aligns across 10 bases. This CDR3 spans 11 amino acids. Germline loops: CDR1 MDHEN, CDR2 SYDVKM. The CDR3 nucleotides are TGTCTGACAGGGGGCGGCTCTGGCTACACCTTC. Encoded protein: CLTGGGSGYTF.

The CDR3 spells CASHHLTARSYNEQFF. CDR3 DNA: TGTGCCAGCCACCACCTGACAGCCCGCTCCTACAATGAGCAGTTCTTC. The chain links TRBV11-3 to TRBJ2-1, with D perhaps matching TRBD1 (5 bases). Trimming removed 8 bases at V and 0 bases at J, with 17 bases between. Germline V CDR1 and CDR2: SGHNT, YENEEA. The CDR3 is 16 residues long.

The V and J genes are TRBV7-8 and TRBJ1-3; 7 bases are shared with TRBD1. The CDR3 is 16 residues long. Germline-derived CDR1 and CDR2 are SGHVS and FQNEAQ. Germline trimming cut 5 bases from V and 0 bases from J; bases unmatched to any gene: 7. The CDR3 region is CASSPGQPYSGNTIYF. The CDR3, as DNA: TGTGCCAGCAGCCCGGGACAGCCATACTCTGGAAACACCATATATTTT.

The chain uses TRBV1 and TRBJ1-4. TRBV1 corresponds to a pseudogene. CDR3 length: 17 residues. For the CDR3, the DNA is TGCACCAGCAGCCAAAGGGGGGAGGGGAGTTGCAATGAAAAACTGTTTTTT. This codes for CTSSQRGEGSCNEKLFF.

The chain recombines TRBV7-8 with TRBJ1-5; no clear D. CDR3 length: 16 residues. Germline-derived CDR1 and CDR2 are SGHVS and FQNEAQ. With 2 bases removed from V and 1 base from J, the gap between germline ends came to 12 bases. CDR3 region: CASSLLAGWSNQPQHF. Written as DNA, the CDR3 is TGTGCCAGCAGCTTATTGGCGGGGTGGAGCAATCAGCCCCAGCATTTT. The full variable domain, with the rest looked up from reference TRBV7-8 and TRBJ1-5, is GAGVSQSPRYKVAKRGQDVALRCDPISGHVSLFWYQQALGQGPEFLTYFQNEAQLDKSGLPSDRFFAERPEGSVSTLKIQRTQQEDSAVYLCASSLLAGWSNQPQHFGDGTRLSIL.

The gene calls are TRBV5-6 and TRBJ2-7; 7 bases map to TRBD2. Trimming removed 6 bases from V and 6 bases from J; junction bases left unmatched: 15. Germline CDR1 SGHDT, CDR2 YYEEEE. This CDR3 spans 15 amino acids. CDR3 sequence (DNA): TGTGCCAGCACCGCTCGGGCGGGAGTCTCAGGCGAGCAGTACTTC. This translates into CASTARAGVSGEQYF.

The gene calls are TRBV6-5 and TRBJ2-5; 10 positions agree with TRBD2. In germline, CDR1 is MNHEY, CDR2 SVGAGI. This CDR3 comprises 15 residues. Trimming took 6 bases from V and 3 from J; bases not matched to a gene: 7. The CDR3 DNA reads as TGTGCCAGCAGGTGGACCGGGACTAGCGAAGAGACCCAGTACTTC. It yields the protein CASRWTGTSEETQYF.

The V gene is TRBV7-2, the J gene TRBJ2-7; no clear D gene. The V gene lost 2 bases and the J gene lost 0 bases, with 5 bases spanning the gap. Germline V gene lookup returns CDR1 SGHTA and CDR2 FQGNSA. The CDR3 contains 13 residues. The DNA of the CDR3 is TGTGCCAGCAGCTTACCTCCCTCCTACGAGCAGTACTTC. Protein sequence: CASSLPPSYEQYF. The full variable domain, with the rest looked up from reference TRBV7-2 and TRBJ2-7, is GAGVSQSPSNKVTEKGKDVELRCDPISGHTALYWYRQSLGQGLEFLIYFQGNSAPDKSGLPSDRFSAERTGGSVSTLTIQRTQQEDSAVYLCASSLPPSYEQYFGPGTRLTVT.

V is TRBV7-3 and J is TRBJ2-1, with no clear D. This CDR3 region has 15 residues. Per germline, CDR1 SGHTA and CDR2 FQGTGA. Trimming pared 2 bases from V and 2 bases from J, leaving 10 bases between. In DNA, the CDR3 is TGTGCCAGCAGCTTATTGCGGAGTACCTACAATGAGCAGTTCTTC. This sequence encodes CASSLLRSTYNEQFF.

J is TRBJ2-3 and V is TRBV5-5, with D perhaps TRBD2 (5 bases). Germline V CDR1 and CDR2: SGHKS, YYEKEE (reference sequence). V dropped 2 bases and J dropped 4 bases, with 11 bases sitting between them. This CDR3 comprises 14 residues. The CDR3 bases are TGTGCCAGCAGCTTAGGAGGAATACCAGATACGCAGTATTTT. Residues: CASSLGGIPDTQYF.

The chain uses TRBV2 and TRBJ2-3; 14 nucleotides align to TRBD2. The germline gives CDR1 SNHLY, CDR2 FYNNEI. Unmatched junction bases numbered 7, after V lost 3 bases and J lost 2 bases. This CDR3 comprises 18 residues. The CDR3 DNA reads TGTGCCAGCAGTGACGGGGGACTAGCGGGGGCCCCCACAGATACGCAGTATTTT. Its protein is CASSDGGLAGAPTDTQYF.

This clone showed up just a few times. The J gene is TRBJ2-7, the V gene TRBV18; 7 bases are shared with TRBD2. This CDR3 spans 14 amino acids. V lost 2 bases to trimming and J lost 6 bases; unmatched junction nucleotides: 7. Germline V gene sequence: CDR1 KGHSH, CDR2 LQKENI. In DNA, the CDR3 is TGTGCCAGCTCACCAGAGCGGGAACCCGGCGAGCAGTACTTC. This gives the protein CASSPEREPGEQYF.

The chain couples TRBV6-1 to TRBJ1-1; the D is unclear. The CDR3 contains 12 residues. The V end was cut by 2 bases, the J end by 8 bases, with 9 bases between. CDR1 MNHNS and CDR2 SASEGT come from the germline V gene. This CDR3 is CASSESILEAFF. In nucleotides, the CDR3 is TGTGCCAGCAGTGAAAGCATACTAGAAGCTTTCTTT.

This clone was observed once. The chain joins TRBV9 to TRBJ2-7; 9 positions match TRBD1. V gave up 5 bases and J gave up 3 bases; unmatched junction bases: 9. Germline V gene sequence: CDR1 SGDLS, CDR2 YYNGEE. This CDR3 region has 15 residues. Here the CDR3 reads CASSATGTGSYEQYF. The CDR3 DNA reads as TGTGCCAGCAGTGCAACCGGGACAGGGAGCTACGAGCAGTACTTC.

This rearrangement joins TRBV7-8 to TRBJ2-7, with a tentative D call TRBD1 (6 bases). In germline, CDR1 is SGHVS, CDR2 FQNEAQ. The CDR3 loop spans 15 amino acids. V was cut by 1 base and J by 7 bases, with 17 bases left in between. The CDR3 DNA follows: TGTGCCAGCAGCTTAGACTGGGACACCCTAGGAGAGCAGTACTTC. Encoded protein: CASSLDWDTLGEQYF. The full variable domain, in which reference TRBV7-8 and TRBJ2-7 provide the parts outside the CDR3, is GAGVSQSPRYKVAKRGQDVALRCDPISGHVSLFWYQQALGQGPEFLTYFQNEAQLDKSGLPSDRFFAERPEGSVSTLKIQRTQQEDSAVYLCASSLDWDTLGEQYFGPGTRLTVT.

CDR3 nucleotide sequence: TGTGCCAGCAGCTTTGGGACAGGGGGCTACGAGCAGTACTTC. The encoded protein is CASSFGTGGYEQYF. The chain carries TRBV5-5 and TRBJ2-7; TRBD1 aligns across 11 bases. Germline V gene lookup returns CDR1 SGHKS and CDR2 YYEKEE (reference sequence). This CDR3 spans 14 amino acids. V shed 2 bases, J shed 3 bases, and the junction held 1 base outside the gene matches.

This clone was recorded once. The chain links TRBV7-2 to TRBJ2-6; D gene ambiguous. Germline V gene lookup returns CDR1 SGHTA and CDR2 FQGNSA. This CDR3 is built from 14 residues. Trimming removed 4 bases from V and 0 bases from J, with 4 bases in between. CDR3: CASSSHSGANVLTF. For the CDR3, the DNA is TGTGCCAGCAGCTCCCACTCTGGGGCCAACGTCCTGACTTTC.

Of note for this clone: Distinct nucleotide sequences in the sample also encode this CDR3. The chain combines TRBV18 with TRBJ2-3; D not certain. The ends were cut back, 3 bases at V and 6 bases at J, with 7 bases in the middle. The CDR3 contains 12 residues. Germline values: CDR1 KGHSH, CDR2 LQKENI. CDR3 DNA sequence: TGTGCCAGCTCACCGTCAGCGGATACGCAGTATTTT. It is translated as CASSPSADTQYF.

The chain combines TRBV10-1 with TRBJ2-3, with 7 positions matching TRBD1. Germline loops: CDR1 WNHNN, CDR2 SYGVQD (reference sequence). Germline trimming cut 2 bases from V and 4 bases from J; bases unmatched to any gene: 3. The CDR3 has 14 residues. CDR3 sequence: CASSEVGQSDTQYF. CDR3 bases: TGCGCCAGCAGTGAGGTGGGACAGTCAGATACGCAGTATTTT.

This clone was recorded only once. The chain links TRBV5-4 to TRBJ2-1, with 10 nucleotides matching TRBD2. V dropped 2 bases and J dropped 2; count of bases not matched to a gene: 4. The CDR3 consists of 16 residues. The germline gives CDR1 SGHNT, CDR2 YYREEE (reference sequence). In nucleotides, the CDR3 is TGTGCCAGCAGCTTCTCCCTAGCGGGGGCCTACAATGAGCAGTTCTTC. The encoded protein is CASSFSLAGAYNEQFF.

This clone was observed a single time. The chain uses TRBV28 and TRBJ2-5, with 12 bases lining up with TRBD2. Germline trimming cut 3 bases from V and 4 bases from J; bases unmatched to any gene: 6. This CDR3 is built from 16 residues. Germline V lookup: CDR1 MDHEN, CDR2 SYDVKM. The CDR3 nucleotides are TGTGCCAGCAGTTTGCGGACTAGCGGGGCTAGAGAGACCCAGTACTTC. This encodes CASSLRTSGARETQYF.

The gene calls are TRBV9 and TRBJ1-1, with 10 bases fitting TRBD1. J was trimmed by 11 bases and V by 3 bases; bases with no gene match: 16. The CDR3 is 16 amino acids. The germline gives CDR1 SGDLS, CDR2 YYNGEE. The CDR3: CASSARSGTGVGDAFF. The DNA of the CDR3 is TGTGCCAGCAGCGCAAGATCCGGGACAGGGGTTGGGGACGCTTTCTTT.

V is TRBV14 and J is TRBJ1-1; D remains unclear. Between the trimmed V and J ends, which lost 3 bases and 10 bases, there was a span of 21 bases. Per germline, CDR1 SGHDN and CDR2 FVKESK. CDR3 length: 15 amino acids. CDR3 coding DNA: TGTGCCAGCAGCCAGCAGGTCCAAGGGCGCGGGCTAGCTTTCTTT. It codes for CASSQQVQGRGLAFF. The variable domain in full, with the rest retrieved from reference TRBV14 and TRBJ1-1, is EAGVTQFPSHSVIEKGQTVTLRCDPISGHDNLYWYRRVMGKEIKFLLHFVKESKQDESGMPNNRFLAERTGGTYSTLKVQPAELEDSGVYFCASSQQVQGRGLAFFGQGTRLTVV.

Written as DNA, the CDR3 is TGTGCCAGCAGTCCCTCCTCAGCTGGAAACACCATATATTTT. Translated: CASSPSSAGNTIYF. V is TRBV2 and J is TRBJ1-3; D is undetermined. Germline V gene lookup returns CDR1 SNHLY and CDR2 FYNNEI. The V end was cut by 5 bases, the J end by 2 bases, with 10 bases between. CDR3 length: 14 residues.

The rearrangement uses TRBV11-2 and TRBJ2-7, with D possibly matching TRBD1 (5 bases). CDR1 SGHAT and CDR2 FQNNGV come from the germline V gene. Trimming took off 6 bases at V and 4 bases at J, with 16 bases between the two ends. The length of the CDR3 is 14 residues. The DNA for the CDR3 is TGTGCCAGCAGTTGGGGTACAGGATCTTACGAGCAGTACTTC. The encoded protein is CASSWGTGSYEQYF.

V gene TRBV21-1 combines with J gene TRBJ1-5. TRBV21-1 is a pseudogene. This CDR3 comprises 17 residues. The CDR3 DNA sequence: TGTGCCAGCAGCAAAAATAGCGGTCGGTTTAGCAATCAGCCCCAGCATTTT. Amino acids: CASSKNSGRFSNQPQHF.

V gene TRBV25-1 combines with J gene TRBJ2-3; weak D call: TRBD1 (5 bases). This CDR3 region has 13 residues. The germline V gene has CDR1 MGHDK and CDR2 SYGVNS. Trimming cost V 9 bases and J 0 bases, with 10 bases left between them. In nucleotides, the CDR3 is TGTGCCAGACACAGGAGTAGCACAGATACGCAGTATTTT. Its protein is CARHRSSTDTQYF. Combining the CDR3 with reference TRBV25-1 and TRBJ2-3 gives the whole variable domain EADIYQTPRYLVIGTGKKITLECSQTMGHDKMYWYQQDPGMELHLIHYSYGVNSTEKGDLSSESTVSRIRTEHFPLTLESARPSHTSQYLCARHRSSTDTQYFGPGTRLTVL.

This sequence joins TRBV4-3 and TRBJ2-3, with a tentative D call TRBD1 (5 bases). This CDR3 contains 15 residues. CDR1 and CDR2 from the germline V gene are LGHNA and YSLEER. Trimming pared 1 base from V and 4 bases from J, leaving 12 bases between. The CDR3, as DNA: TGCGCCAGCAGCCAAGTTCAGCAGGGATCAGATACGCAGTATTTT. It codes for CASSQVQQGSDTQYF.

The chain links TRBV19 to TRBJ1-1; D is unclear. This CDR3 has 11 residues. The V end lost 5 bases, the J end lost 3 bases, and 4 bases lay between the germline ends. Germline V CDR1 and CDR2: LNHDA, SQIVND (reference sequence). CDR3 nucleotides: TGTGCCAGTAGTGGCTACACTGAAGCTTTCTTT. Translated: CASSGYTEAFF.

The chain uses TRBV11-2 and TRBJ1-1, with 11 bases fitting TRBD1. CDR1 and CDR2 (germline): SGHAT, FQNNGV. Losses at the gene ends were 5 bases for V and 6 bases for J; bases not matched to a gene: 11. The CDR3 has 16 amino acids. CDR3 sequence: CASSQTDRGRSSEAFF. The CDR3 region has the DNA TGTGCCAGCAGCCAGACGGACAGGGGGCGATCATCTGAAGCTTTCTTT.